The T cell receptor beta chain under discussion was sequenced for a study of sequential checkpoint blockade in melanoma. Study-level information: Arm A got nivolumab then ipilimumab; arm B the reverse, 1:1. After both sequences, patients received maintenance nivolumab.

Method: immunoSEQ multiplex PCR; TCRdb's copy keeps in-frame clones and lacks some. The table includes around 9,800 clones, roughly 50% detected once. Treatment reported: randomized to nivolumab then ipilimumab (arm A) or the reverse (arm B). None of the patients previously received DNA-damaging chemotherapy. Live CD3+CD8+ CD19− CD56− cells were sorted from PBMCs. V shed 7 bases and J shed 0 bases, with 12 bases lying between them. The CDR3 has 14 residues. In germline, CDR1 is MNHNS, CDR2 SASEGT. The V gene is TRBV6-1, the J gene TRBJ1-1; a weak D match, TRBD1 (6 bases). This receptor was obtained from a human donor with melanoma. Sequencing used CD8+ T cells sorted from blood (inferred from file names), obtained from a patient given nivolumab and ipilimumab in sequence. CDR3 in amino acids: CASNSRGMNTEAFF. The CDR3 coding sequence is TGTGCCAGCAATTCCAGGGGTATGAACACTGAAGCTTTCTTT.